This entry lists 16 T cell receptor beta chains sequenced from one sample in a study of monozygotic twins with inflammatory bowel disease. TCRdb reprocessed the 5' RACE reads and keeps a single row for each CDR3 protein, giving no DNA. In all, the sample yields about 300,000 distinct CDR3 sequences. The sequenced sample consisted of blood. The source is a human donor with ulcerative colitis or Crohn's disease, or a healthy co-twin of an affected twin (not recorded which).

The gene calls are TRBV12-3 or TRBV12-4 and TRBJ2-7; TCRdb proposes TRBD1, but this gene call is untestable without DNA. This CDR3 has 15 residues. The CDR3 spells CASSPSGAVEGEQYF.

This chain joins TRBV29-1 and TRBJ1-4; lacking DNA, the TRBD1 call made by TCRdb goes unchecked. Germline CDR1 reads SQVTM; CDR2 reads ANQGSEA. CDR3 length: 17 residues. The chain's CDR3 is CSVEVNNRLAANEKLFF.

The rearrangement uses TRBV5-1 and TRBJ2-3; with no DNA, the TCRdb D assignment of TRBD1 cannot be verified. The CDR3 is 14 amino acids. Germline CDR1 and CDR2: SGHRS and YFSETQ. The CDR3 sequence: CASSFTGDTDTQYF.

The gene calls are TRBV20-1 and TRBJ1-6; TCRdb's assignment of TRBD1 cannot be checked, as there is no DNA. CDR1 and CDR2 from the germline V gene are DFQATT and SNEGSKA (reference sequence). The CDR3 is made up of 13 amino acids. The CDR3 sequence: CSATRQGGSPLHF.

The rearrangement uses TRBV5-6 and TRBJ2-2. Germline lookup yields CDR1 SGHDT and CDR2 YYEEEE. This CDR3 is built from 16 residues. CDR3 amino acids: CASSLFSTANTGELFF.

The J gene is TRBJ1-1, the V gene TRBV5-1. Looked up from germline, CDR1 is SGHRS and CDR2 is YFSETQ. The CDR3 is 13 amino acids. This CDR3 is CASSLGPEAEAFF. Based on the CDR3 plus reference TRBV5-1 and TRBJ1-1, the full variable domain is KAGVTQTPRYLIKTRGQQVTLSCSPISGHRSVSWYQQTPGQGLQFLFEYFSETQRNKGNFPGRFSGRQFSNSRSEMNVSTLELGDSALYLCASSLGPEAEAFFGQGTRLTVV.

The rearrangement links TRBV12-3 or TRBV12-4 to TRBJ2-1; TCRdb picks TRBD1, but there is no DNA to check that call. The CDR3 runs 14 residues. The CDR3: CASSPGTAYNEQFF.

The chain links TRBV5-1 to TRBJ1-1; TCRdb returns TRBD1, unconfirmable since there is no DNA. Germline-derived CDR1 and CDR2 are SGHRS and YFSETQ. The CDR3 covers 15 residues. CDR3 residues: CASRFNPGQNTEAFF.

This chain links TRBV7-2 with TRBJ1-5. In germline, CDR1 is SGHTA, CDR2 FQGNSA. The CDR3 loop spans 14 amino acids. The CDR3 sequence: CASTSGRSNQPQHF.

The chain combines TRBV11-2 with TRBJ2-1. The CDR3 totals 14 residues. CDR1 is SGHAT, CDR2 FQNNGV, per germline. The CDR3 loop reads CASSSERPYNEQFF.

The V gene is TRBV7-2, the J gene TRBJ1-5; no DNA is available, so the TRBD1 call from TCRdb remains unchecked. This CDR3 region has 14 residues. Germline V gene lookup returns CDR1 SGHTA and CDR2 FQGNSA. CDR3 sequence reads: CASSLDQGVRPQHF. Supplemented by reference TRBV7-2 and TRBJ1-5, the full variable domain reads GAGVSQSPSNKVTEKGKDVELRCDPISGHTALYWYRQSLGQGLEFLIYFQGNSAPDKSGLPSDRFSAERTGGSVSTLTIQRTQQEDSAVYLCASSLDQGVRPQHFGDGTRLSIL.

The rearrangement joins TRBV30 to TRBJ1-6; the TCRdb D gene call, TRBD1, has no DNA to confirm it. This CDR3 has 15 residues. Germline assignment: CDR1 GTSNPN and CDR2 SVGIG (reference sequence). This CDR3 reads CAWSARVAEDSPLHF.

The chain joins TRBV11-3 to TRBJ2-7; TCRdb names TRBD1, which stays unverified in the absence of DNA. The CDR3 sequence is 13 residues long. Germline values: CDR1 SGHNT, CDR2 YENEEA. CDR3 protein: CASSFLQGAEQYF.

The V gene is TRBV6-2 or TRBV6-3, the J gene TRBJ2-7. Germline CDR1 MNHEY, CDR2 SVGEGT. The CDR3 sequence is 12 residues long. The CDR3 is CASSYSLYEQYF.

The rearrangement joins TRBV28 to TRBJ2-3; TCRdb gives TRBD1 as the D gene, but with no DNA this cannot be confirmed. The CDR3 totals 14 residues. The germline V gene has CDR1 MDHEN and CDR2 SYDVKM. The CDR3 is CASSFGGSVDTQYF. The complete variable domain, with remaining parts taken from reference TRBV28 and TRBJ2-3, reads DVKVTQSSRYLVKRTGEKVFLECVQDMDHENMFWYRQDPGLGLRLIYFSYDVKMKEKGDIPEGYSVSREKKERFSLILESASTNQTSMYLCASSFGGSVDTQYFGPGTRLTVL.

The chain uses TRBV14 and TRBJ2-3. This CDR3 region has 15 residues. Germline V lookup: CDR1 SGHDN, CDR2 FVKESK. CDR3 sequence: CASSQDPVSSDTQYF.